A single T cell receptor beta chain is shown here with its context. This specimen belongs to a study of response to subunit inactivated influenza vaccine. Via MiXCR, TCRdb re-called the RT-PCR reads, giving one row per CDR3 protein. The table has about 570,000 distinct CDR3 sequences, approximately 10% seen once. The ends lost 3 bases at V and 9 bases at J; junction bases unmatched: 10. Germline CDR1 reads SEHNR; CDR2 reads FQNEAQ (reference sequence). The CDR3 contains 15 residues. These same data were also listed under a study on T cells expressing NK-cell markers. This second study says: UMI-tagged 5'RACE template switching yielded the TCR beta cDNA. It was sorted CD3+CD56+NKG2C+, CD3+CD56+NKG2C- and CD3+CD56-NKG2C+ T cells that supplied the TCR beta repertoires.

The chain uses TRBV7-9 and TRBJ2-1; 8 bases agree with TRBD1. The source material was PBMCs from blood, sampled on the day of vaccination. The clonotype was recovered from a man aged 50-59 years who received an inactivated influenza vaccine. The CDR3 sequence is CASSLRTGLQGEQFF. CDR3 coding DNA: TGTGCCAGCAGCTTGAGGACAGGGCTCCAAGGTGAGCAGTTCTTC.